Listed here are 17 T cell receptor beta chains from one sample, sequenced in a study of blood T cell repertoires in COVID-19. Using immunoSEQ multiplex PCR, the repertoire was profiled, and TCRdb retains in-frame clones only, with some absent. The table records about 300,000 clones, nearly 90% of them present only once. Specimen: peripheral blood. These receptors were obtained from a woman between 25 and 40 years old with COVID-19, enrolled during active disease.

The chain couples TRBV28 to TRBJ2-1, with 9 bases fitting TRBD1. This CDR3 has 16 amino acids. With V trimmed by 10 bases and J by 6 bases, 16 bases remained unmatched. Germline loops: CDR1 MDHEN, CDR2 SYDVKM. CDR3 amino acids: CAITATGTGLPNEQFF. Written as DNA, the CDR3 is TGTGCCATCACCGCCACCGGGACAGGGCTACCCAATGAGCAGTTCTTC.

The V call is TRBV5-1, the J call TRBJ2-1; tentatively, D is TRBD1 (6 bases). CDR1 is SGHRS and CDR2 is YFSETQ in the germline V gene. V was trimmed by 1 base and J by 10 bases, leaving 18 bases between them. This CDR3 contains 15 residues. CDR3 nucleotide sequence: TGCGCCAGCAGCTTGCGGACAGACCACAATGACGAGCAGTTCTTC. Its protein product is CASSLRTDHNDEQFF.

This clone was recorded once. The chain joins TRBV7-9 to TRBJ1-4; D uncertain. Trimming took off 0 bases at V and 10 bases at J, with 15 bases between the two ends. From germline, CDR1 is SEHNR and CDR2 FQNEAQ (reference sequence). The CDR3 consists of 15 residues. The DNA for the CDR3 is TGTGCCAGCAGCTTAGCTTCGGTAGAATCTGGAAAACTGTTTTTT. Protein: CASSLASVESGKLFF.

This clone was detected only once. This chain joins TRBV4-1 and TRBJ2-1; D gene uncertain. The V gene's germline CDR1 is MGHRA and CDR2 YSYEKL. CDR3 length equals 15 residues. Trimming took off 0 bases at V and 6 bases at J, with 12 bases between the two ends. CDR3 coding DNA: TGCGCCAGCAGCCAAGAAAAGATAAGCCGCAATGAGCAGTTCTTC. Translating it yields CASSQEKISRNEQFF.

The chain recombines TRBV2 with TRBJ2-2; D is possibly TRBD2 (6 bases). The CDR3 is 14 residues long. The V end lost 9 bases, the J end lost 0 bases, and 11 bases lay between the germline ends. Looked up from germline, CDR1 is SNHLY and CDR2 is FYNNEI. The CDR3 sequence is CASIADPNTGELFF. The CDR3 DNA sequence: TGTGCCAGTATAGCGGACCCGAACACCGGGGAGCTGTTTTTT.

The rearrangement links TRBV28 to TRBJ2-1, with D perhaps matching TRBD1 (6 bases). The CDR3 length is 15 residues. The V end was cut by 7 bases, the J end by 9 bases, with 22 bases between. Germline V gene sequence: CDR1 MDHEN, CDR2 SYDVKM. In DNA, the CDR3 is TGTGCCAGCACTAAGATAGGGGGTACCTTGCGTGAGCAGTTCTTC. Amino acids: CASTKIGGTLREQFF.

The chain joins TRBV24-1 to TRBJ2-3; D gene uncertain. CDR1 KGHDR and CDR2 SFDVKD come from the germline V gene. CDR3 length: 15 residues. V was pared by 0 bases and J by 0 bases, with 6 bases between. The chain's CDR3 is CATSDLTVSTDTQYF. CDR3 coding DNA: TGTGCCACCAGTGATTTGACGGTGAGCACAGATACGCAGTATTTT.

In the case of this clone: The sample holds other DNA sequences that translate to the same CDR3. V usage is TRBV3-1 (or the pseudogene TRBV3-2) and J usage is TRBJ2-2; no clear D. The CDR3 sequence is 14 residues long. The V gene lost 1 base and the J gene lost 3 bases, with 6 bases spanning the gap. Germline CDR1 reads LGHDT; CDR2 reads YNNKEL (reference sequence). The DNA for the CDR3 is TGTGCCAGCAGCCAAGGACTCTACACCGGGGAGCTGTTTTTT. Its translation is CASSQGLYTGELFF.

The chain joins TRBV2 to TRBJ2-6; D is unresolved. The germline gives CDR1 SNHLY, CDR2 FYNNEI. Trimming took off 6 bases at V and 0 bases at J, with 21 bases between the two ends. The CDR3 is 19 amino acids. The CDR3: CASRIFVWASHSGANVLTF. CDR3 nucleotides: TGTGCCAGCAGGATTTTTGTTTGGGCCAGCCACTCTGGGGCCAACGTCCTGACTTTC.

This clone was recorded only once. The gene calls are TRBV2 and TRBJ2-2, with TRBD2 identical over 8 bases. V trimming: 4 bases; J trimming: 6 bases; junction bases outside the gene matches: 4. The germline V gene has CDR1 SNHLY and CDR2 FYNNEI. CDR3 length: 14 residues. DNA of the CDR3: TGTGCCAGCAGTGTAGAAGCGGGAGCCGGGGAGCTGTTTTTT. Amino acids: CASSVEAGAGELFF.

The rearrangement links TRBV25-1 to TRBJ1-2, with 10 nucleotides matching TRBD1. The CDR3 length is 15 residues. Germline V lookup: CDR1 MGHDK, CDR2 SYGVNS. With V trimmed by 1 base and J by 7 bases, 6 bases remained unmatched. CDR3 region: CASSELSDRGSGYTF. The DNA of the CDR3 is TGTGCCAGCAGTGAATTGTCGGACAGGGGGTCTGGCTACACCTTC.

The chain uses TRBV30 and TRBJ2-1; 8 bases match TRBD2. The germline CDR1 and CDR2 sequences are GTSNPN and SVGIG (reference sequence). V shed 2 bases, J shed 7 bases, and the junction held 7 bases outside the gene matches. The CDR3 loop spans 14 amino acids. The CDR3 region is CAWSLGRGVNEQFF. The CDR3, as DNA: TGTGCCTGGAGTCTCGGGCGGGGGGTTAATGAGCAGTTCTTC.

This clone was seen a handful of times. The chain uses TRBV9 and TRBJ1-2; maybe TRBD1 (6 bases). Germline CDR1 reads SGDLS; CDR2 reads YYNGEE. Trimming cost V 4 bases and J 2 bases, with 12 bases left between them. The CDR3 covers 14 residues. This CDR3 reads CASSRIQGNYGYTF. CDR3 DNA sequence: TGTGCCAGCAGCAGAATACAGGGAAACTATGGCTACACCTTC. Supplemented by reference TRBV9 and TRBJ1-2, the full variable domain reads DSGVTQTPKHLITATGQRVTLRCSPRSGDLSVYWYQQSLDQGLQFLIQYYNGEERAKGNILERFSAQQFPDLHSELNLSSLELGDSALYFCASSRIQGNYGYTFGSGTRLTVV.

The V call is TRBV11-2, the J call TRBJ2-3; 7 bases match TRBD1. Germline assignment: CDR1 SGHAT and CDR2 FQNNGV. The CDR3 spans 15 residues. J was trimmed by 4 bases and V by 3 bases; bases with no gene match: 7. The chain's CDR3 is CASSLSWQGADTQYF. For the CDR3, the DNA is TGTGCCAGCAGCTTGTCCTGGCAGGGGGCAGATACGCAGTATTTT.

The V call is TRBV19, the J call TRBJ1-1; D call uncertain. Germline V gene sequence: CDR1 LNHDA, CDR2 SQIVND (reference sequence). The V gene lost 0 bases and the J gene lost 5 bases, with 13 bases spanning the gap. This CDR3 has 15 amino acids. The CDR3 loop reads CASSIDGGSETEAFF. CDR3 nucleotides: TGTGCCAGTAGTATAGATGGAGGGAGTGAGACTGAAGCTTTCTTT.

The chain joins TRBV7-9 to TRBJ1-5, with a weak D call TRBD1 (5 bases). The CDR3 is 15 residues long. Germline values: CDR1 SEHNR, CDR2 FQNEAQ (reference sequence). Trimming removed 0 bases at V and 4 bases at J, with 10 bases between. The CDR3 protein is CASSLATGGNQPQHF. The CDR3 DNA is TGTGCCAGCAGCTTAGCGACGGGGGGGAATCAGCCCCAGCATTTT.

V is TRBV5-1 and J is TRBJ2-1; D is possibly TRBD2 (6 bases). Trimming removed 1 base from V and 10 bases from J, with 18 bases in between. CDR3 length: 15 residues. Germline V CDR1 and CDR2: SGHRS, YFSETQ. The CDR3 reads CASSLRDSSQEEQFF. Written as DNA, the CDR3 is TGCGCCAGCAGCTTGAGGGACTCGTCCCAAGAGGAGCAGTTCTTC.